This TCR beta chain derives from a study of cytomegalovirus exposure and HLA in healthy donors. Both 60 Vbeta primers and 13 Jbeta primers went into the PCR. Here immunoSEQ multiplex PCR was the method, and the copy in TCRdb shows in-frame clones only, minus some. The sample contains 70,000 to 95,000 clones, roughly 77% of which appear only once. Per the germline V gene, CDR1 is SEHNR and CDR2 is FQNEAQ (reference sequence). V lost 5 bases to trimming and J lost 2 bases; unmatched junction nucleotides: 10. The CDR3 is 16 amino acids. Comments on this clone: The antigen is unknown.

Whole-study results and caveats: Cytomegalovirus status was reportedly diagnosed by the classifier with high specificity and sensitivity. Differences between HLA loci emerged in a later analysis of TCR association rates, with DRB1 most and HLA-C fewest. As a later analysis showed, several of the most significant clusters appeared to be linked to common viral pathogens.

V is TRBV7-9 and J is TRBJ2-3; TRBD2 matches 7 bases. The sequence was obtained from a middle-aged woman in good health and CMV-seropositive. Sequenced material: PBMCs. The CDR3 bases are TGTGCCAGCAGCATGCCGGGACTACCAGACACAGATACGCAGTATTTT. It encodes CASSMPGLPDTDTQYF.